This T cell receptor (beta chain) was recovered during a study of cytomegalovirus exposure and HLA in healthy donors. The overall study: In a later analysis, it was reported that the roughly 120 validation repertoires had been produced on the same platform as the roughly 700 repertoires belonging to the first cohort.

Sequencing was performed with immunoSEQ multiplex PCR; in TCRdb, only in-frame clones are kept and a portion is missing. The sample shows tens of thousands of clones, approximately 90% of them seen only once. CDR1 is MNHEY, CDR2 SMNVEV, per germline (reference sequence). The CDR3 consists of 13 residues. Broader study findings: Through in vitro validation, a few CMV-associated chains were shown to be specific for CMV antigens.

On this clone: Its antigen is currently unknown. Compared with germline, one end of the junction differs, possibly owing to a read error.

The origin of this receptor is a woman aged 18 to 35 in good health and CMV-seronegative. The chain couples TRBV27 to TRBJ1-3, with D unclear. Sequencing was performed on PBMCs. DNA of the CDR3: TGTGCCAGCAGCCTGCGGGGTGGAGACACCATATATTTT. Amino acid sequence: CASSLRGGDTIYF.